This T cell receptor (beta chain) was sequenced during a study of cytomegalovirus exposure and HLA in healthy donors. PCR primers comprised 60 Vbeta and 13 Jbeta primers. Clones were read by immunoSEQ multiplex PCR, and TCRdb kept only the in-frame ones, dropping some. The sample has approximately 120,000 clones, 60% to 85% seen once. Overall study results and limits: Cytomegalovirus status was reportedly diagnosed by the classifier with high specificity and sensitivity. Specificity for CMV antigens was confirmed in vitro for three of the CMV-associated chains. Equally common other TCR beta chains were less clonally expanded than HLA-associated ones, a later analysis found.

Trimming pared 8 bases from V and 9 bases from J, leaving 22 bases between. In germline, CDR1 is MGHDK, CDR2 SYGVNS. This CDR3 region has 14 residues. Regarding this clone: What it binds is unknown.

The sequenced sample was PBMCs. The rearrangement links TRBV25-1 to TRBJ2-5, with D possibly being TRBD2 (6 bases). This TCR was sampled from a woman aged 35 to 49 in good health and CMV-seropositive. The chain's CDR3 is CASLSRWGVGAQYF. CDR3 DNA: TGTGCCAGCCTCTCCCGTTGGGGGGTCGGAGCCCAGTACTTC.